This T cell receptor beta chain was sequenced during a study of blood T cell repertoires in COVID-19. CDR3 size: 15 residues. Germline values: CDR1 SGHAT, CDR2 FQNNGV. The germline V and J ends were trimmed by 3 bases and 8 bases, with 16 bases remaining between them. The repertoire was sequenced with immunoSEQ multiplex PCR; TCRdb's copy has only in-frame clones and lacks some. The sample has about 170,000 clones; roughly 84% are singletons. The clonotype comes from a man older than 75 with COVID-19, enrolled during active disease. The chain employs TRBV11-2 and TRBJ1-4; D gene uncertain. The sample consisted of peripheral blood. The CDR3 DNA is TGTGCCAGCAGCTTGGCAGGCCTCCCACTCGAAAAACTGTTTTTT. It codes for CASSLAGLPLEKLFF.